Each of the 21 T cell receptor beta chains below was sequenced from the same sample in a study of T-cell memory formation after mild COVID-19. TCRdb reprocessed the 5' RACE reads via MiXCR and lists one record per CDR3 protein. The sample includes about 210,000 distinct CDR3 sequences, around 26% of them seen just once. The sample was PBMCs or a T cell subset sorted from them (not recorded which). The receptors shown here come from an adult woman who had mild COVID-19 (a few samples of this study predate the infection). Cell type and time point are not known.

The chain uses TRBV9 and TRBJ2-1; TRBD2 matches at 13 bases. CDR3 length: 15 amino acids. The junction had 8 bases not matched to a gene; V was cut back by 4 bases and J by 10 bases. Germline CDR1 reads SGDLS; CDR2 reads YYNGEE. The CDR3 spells CASSLTTSGRVEQFF. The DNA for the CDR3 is TGTGCCAGCAGCCTCACTACTAGCGGGAGGGTGGAGCAGTTCTTC.

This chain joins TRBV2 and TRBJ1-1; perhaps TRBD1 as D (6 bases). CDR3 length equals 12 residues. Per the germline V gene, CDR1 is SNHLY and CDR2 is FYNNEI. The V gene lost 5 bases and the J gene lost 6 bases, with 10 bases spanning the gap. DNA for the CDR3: TGTGCCAGCAGTCAACAGGGCCCTGAAGCTTTCTTT. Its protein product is CASSQQGPEAFF.

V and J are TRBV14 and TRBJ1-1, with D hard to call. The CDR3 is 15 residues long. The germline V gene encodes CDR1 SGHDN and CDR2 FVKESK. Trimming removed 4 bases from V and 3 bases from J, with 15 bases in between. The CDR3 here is CASSPLGRSDTEAFF. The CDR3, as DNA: TGTGCCAGCAGCCCCCTAGGCCGGTCGGACACTGAAGCTTTCTTT.

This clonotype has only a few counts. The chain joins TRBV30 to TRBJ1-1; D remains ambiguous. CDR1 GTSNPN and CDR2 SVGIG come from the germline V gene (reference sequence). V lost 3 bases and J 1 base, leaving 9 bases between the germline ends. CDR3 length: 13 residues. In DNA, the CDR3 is TGTGCCTGGAGGGCAGGCCAGAACACTGAAGCTTTCTTT. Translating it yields CAWRAGQNTEAFF.

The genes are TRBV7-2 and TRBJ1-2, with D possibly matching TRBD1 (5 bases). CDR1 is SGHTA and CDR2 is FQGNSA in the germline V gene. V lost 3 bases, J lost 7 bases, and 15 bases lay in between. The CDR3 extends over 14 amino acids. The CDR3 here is CASSFEPQRGGYTF. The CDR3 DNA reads TGTGCCAGCAGCTTCGAACCTCAAAGGGGTGGCTACACCTTC.

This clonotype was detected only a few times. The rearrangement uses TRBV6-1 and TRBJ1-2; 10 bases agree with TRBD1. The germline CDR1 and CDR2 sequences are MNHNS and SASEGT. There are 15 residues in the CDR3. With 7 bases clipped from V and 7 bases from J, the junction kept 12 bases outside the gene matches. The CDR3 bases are TGTGCCAGCACTCCCAGGGACAGGGGAGGCGGTGGCTACACCTTC. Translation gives CASTPRDRGGGGYTF.

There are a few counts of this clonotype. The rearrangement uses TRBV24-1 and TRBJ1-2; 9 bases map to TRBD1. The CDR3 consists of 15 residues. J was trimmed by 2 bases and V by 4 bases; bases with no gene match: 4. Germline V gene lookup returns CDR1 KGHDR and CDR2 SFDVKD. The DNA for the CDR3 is TGTGCCACCAGTGAAGCCGGGACAGGGAACTATGGCTACACCTTC. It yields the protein CATSEAGTGNYGYTF.

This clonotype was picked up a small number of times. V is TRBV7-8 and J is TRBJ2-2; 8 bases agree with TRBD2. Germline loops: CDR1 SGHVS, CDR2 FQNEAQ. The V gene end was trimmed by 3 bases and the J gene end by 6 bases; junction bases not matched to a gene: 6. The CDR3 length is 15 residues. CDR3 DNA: TGTGCCAGCAGCTTCGGGACTAGTGATTCCGGGGAGCTGTTTTTT. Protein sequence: CASSFGTSDSGELFF.

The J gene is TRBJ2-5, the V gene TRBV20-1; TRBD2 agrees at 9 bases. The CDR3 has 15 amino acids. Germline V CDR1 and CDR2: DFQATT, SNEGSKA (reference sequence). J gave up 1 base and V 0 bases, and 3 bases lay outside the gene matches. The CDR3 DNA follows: TGCAGTGCTAGAGAGAGGACTAGCGTCCAAGAGACCCAGTACTTC. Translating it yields CSARERTSVQETQYF.

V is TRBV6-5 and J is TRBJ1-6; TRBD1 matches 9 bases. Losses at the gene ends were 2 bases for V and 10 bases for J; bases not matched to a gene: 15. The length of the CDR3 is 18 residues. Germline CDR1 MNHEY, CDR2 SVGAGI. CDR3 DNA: TGTGCCAGCAGTTACAAGGGGACAGGGCTTTCAGATTTGTCACCCCTCCACTTT. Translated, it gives CASSYKGTGLSDLSPLHF.

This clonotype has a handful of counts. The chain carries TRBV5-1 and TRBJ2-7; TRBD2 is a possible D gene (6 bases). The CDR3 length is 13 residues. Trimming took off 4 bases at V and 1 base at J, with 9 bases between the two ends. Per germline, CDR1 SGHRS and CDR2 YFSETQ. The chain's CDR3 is CASSEGGSYEQYF. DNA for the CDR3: TGCGCCAGCAGCGAGGGAGGATCCTACGAGCAGTACTTC.

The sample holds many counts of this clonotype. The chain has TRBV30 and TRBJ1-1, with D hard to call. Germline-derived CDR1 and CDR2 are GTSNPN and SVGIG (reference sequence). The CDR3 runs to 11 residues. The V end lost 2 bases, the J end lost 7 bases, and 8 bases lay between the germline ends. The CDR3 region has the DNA TGTGCCTGGAGTCATGGGATTGAAGCTTTCTTT. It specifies CAWSHGIEAFF.

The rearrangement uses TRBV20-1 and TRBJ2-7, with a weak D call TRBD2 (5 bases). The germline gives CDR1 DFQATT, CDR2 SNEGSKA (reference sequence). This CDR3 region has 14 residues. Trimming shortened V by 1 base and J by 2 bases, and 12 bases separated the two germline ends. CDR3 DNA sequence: TGCAGTGCTAGAGGACCGGGATTCCCCTACGAGCAGTACTTC. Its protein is CSARGPGFPYEQYF.

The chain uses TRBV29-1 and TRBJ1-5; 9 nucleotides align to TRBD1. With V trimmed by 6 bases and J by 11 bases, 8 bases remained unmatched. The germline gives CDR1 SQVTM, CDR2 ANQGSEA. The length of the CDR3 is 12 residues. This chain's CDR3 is CSVAGQGTSQHF. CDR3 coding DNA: TGCAGCGTCGCAGGACAGGGGACATCCCAGCATTTT.

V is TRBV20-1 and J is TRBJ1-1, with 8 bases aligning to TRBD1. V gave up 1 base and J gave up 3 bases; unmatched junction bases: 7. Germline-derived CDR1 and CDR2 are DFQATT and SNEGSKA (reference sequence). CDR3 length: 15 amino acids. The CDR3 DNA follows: TGCAGTGCTAGAGGGACAGGGACACCCTACACTGAAGCTTTCTTT. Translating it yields CSARGTGTPYTEAFF.

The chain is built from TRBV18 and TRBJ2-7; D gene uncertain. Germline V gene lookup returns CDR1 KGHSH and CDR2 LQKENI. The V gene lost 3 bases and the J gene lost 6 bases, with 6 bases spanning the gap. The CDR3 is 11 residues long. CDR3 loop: CASSPNLEQYF. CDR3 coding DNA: TGTGCCAGCTCACCTAATCTCGAGCAGTACTTC.

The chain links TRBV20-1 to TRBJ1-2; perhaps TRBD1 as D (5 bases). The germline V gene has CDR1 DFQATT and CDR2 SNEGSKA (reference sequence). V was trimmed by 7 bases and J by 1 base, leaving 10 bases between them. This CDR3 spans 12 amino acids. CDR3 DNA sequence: TGCAGTGGTAGGGACTTTAACTATGGCTACACCTTC. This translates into CSGRDFNYGYTF.

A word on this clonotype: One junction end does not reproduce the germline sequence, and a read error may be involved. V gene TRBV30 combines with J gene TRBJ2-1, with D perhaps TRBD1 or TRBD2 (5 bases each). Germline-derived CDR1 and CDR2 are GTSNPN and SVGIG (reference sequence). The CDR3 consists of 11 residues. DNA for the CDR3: TGTGCCTGGCAATCAGGGTTAGCGAAGATCTTC. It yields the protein CAWQSGLAKIF.

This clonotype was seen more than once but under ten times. CDR3 bases: TGCAGTGCTAGAGATCTAGGACAGGGGGCCAAAAACATTCAGTACTTC. The encoded protein is CSARDLGQGAKNIQYF. This chain links TRBV20-1 with TRBJ2-4, with 9 positions matching TRBD1. V shed 0 bases and J 1 base; nucleotides not matched to a gene: 4. This CDR3 is built from 16 residues. The germline CDR1 and CDR2 sequences are DFQATT and SNEGSKA (reference sequence).

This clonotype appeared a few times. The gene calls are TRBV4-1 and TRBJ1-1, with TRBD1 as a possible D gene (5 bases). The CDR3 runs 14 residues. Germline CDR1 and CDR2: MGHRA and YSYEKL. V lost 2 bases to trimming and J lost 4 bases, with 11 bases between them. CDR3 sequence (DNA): TGCGCCAGCAGCCAAAGTTGGGGCGGCACTGAAGCTTTCTTT. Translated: CASSQSWGGTEAFF.

The CDR3 sequence: CASSSMRRGGSNTGELFF. CDR3 nucleotides: TGTGCCAGCAGTTCTATGAGAAGGGGGGGTTCCAACACCGGGGAGCTGTTTTTT. The V gene is TRBV28, the J gene TRBJ2-2; D possibly corresponds to TRBD2 (7 bases). The germline CDR1 and CDR2 sequences are MDHEN and SYDVKM. V was shortened by 4 bases and J by 2 bases, with 20 bases between the two germline ends. The CDR3 is 18 amino acids.